A selection of T cell receptor beta chains follows, all from one sample in a study of T-cell memory formation after mild COVID-19. TCRdb reanalysed the 5' RACE reads using MiXCR and keeps one entry per CDR3 protein. The table lists 200,000 to 300,000 distinct CDR3 sequences, approximately 16% of them singletons. Sequenced input: PBMCs or a T cell subset sorted from them (not recorded which). These receptors were taken from a man aged 18-30 years who had mild COVID-19 (a few samples of this study predate the infection). Cell type and time point are not known. Each CDR3 is given with its conserved first and last residue. The order of the fields is V gene, CDR3 protein.

>TRBV28
CASSRTYTGELFF
>TRBV14
CASSQLAGQETGELFF
>TRBV5-1
CASSLEVNTEAFF
>TRBV6-5
CASSYPGTEETQYF
>TRBV6-5
CASSYRTGGETQYF
>TRBV7-9
CASSYDRDTGELFF
>TRBV11-2
CASSLIMDGGRIAGELFF
>TRBV4-3
CASSQDDRFTDTQYF
>TRBV7-3
CASSLLELYGYTF
>TRBV6-5
CASSARTAIAGNTIYF
>TRBV12-3/TRBV12-4
CASSSILGVTEAFF
>TRBV3-1
CASSRKGNEQYF
>TRBV6-2/TRBV6-3
CASSTPLSPLHF
>TRBV15
CATSPRRGGTTEAFF
>TRBV5-1
CASSLYLTGGSGANVLTF
>TRBV7-2
CASSFGGELFF
>TRBV4-3
CASSQELNTYEQYF
>TRBV5-1
CASSIRLAPGDTQYF
>TRBV5-4
CASSLKTGGSLDRTF
>TRBV12-3/TRBV12-4
CASSRRDPGELFF
>TRBV9
CASSVDAGAYNEQFF